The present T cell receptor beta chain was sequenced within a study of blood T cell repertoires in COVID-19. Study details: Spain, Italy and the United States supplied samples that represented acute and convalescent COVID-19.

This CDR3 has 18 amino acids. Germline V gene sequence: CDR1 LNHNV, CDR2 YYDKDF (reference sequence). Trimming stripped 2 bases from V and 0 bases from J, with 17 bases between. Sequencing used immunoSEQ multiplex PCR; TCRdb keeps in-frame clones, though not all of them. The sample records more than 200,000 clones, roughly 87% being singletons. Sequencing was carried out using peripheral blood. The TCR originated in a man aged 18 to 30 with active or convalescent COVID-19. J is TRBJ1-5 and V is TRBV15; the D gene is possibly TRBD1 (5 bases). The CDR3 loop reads CATSRTTANFYSNQPQHF. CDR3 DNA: TGTGCCACCAGCAGAACGACAGCAAATTTTTATAGCAATCAGCCCCAGCATTTT.